This T cell receptor (beta chain) appears in the sequencing data of a study of regulatory T cells in long-lasting Graves disease. There are a few counts of this clonotype. The CDR3 consists of 15 residues. Unmatched junction bases numbered 6, after V lost 3 bases and J lost 3 bases. Per the germline V gene, CDR1 is LNHDA and CDR2 is SQIVND (reference sequence). Through Arm-PCR of CDR3 regions and iRepertoire HTBI primers, TCR beta libraries were built. TCRdb re-called the multiplex PCR reads with MiXCR, one entry per CDR3 protein. The profile shows more than 300,000 distinct CDR3 sequences, 15% of them singletons. The time point here: newly diagnosed GD, antithyroid drugs for less than 3 months. The TCR library was made from RNA extracted from PBMCs.

The sequence was collected from a female donor with Graves disease. The chain combines TRBV19 with TRBJ1-2; TRBD1 matches 8 bases. Sample: peripheral blood mononuclear cells (PBMCs), taken at new diagnosis, from a patient treated with antithyroid drugs. This CDR3 reads CASSMEQGADYGYTF. For the CDR3, the DNA is TGTGCCAGTAGTATGGAGCAGGGGGCTGACTATGGCTACACCTTC. Using reference TRBV19 and TRBJ1-2 for the parts outside the CDR3, the full variable domain is DGGITQSPKYLFRKEGQNVTLSCEQNLNHDAMYWYRQDPGQGLRLIYYSQIVNDFQKGDIAEGYSVSREKKESFPLTVTSAQKNPTAFYLCASSMEQGADYGYTFGSGTRLTVV.